This entry features one T cell receptor (beta chain) sequence. This record belongs to a study of blood T cells in healthy people across ages. The V gene lost 6 bases and the J gene lost 3 bases, with 8 bases spanning the gap. The CDR3 is made up of 12 amino acids. The germline V gene has CDR1 MNHNS and CDR2 SASEGT. The use of a sample-barcoded 5' primer and a J-beta primer mix characterized a second PCR of about 6 to 11 cycles. Each cDNA molecule was tagged by a template-switch adaptor with 12 random nucleotides. Each CDR3 protein gets one entry after TCRdb re-called the 5' RACE reads with MiXCR. The sample yields around 1,000,000 distinct CDR3 sequences, around 27% seen once. These data were also filed under a second study, of T cells of mothers and their children.

Material for sequencing was blood. The sequence was obtained from a girl aged 2 to 9 in good health. This chain connects TRBV6-1 to TRBJ1-2; no reliable D call. For the CDR3, the DNA is TGTGCCAGCAGGGAGAACTACTATGGCTACACCTTC. Residues: CASRENYYGYTF.